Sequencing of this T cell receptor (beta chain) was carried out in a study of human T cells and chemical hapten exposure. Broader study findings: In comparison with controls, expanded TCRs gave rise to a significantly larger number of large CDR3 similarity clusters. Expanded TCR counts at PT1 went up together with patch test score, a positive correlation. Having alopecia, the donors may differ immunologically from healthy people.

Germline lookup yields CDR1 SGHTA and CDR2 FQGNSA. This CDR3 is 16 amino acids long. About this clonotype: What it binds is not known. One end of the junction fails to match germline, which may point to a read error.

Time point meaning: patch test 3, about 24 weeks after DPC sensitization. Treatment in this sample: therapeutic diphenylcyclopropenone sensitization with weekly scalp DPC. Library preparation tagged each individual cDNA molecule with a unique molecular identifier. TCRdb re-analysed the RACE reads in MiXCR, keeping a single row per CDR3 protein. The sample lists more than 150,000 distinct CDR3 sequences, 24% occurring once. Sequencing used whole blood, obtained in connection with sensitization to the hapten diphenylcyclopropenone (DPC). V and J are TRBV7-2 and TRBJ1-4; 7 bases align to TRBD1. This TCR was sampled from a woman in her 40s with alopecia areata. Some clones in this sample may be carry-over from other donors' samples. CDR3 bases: TGTGCCAGCAGCTTAAGAGTCCAGGGGGGAAATGGAAAACTGTTTTTT. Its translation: CASSLRVQGGNGKLFF.